This is a list of T cell receptor beta chains from one sample in a study of cytomegalovirus exposure and HLA in healthy donors. This table comes from immunoSEQ multiplex PCR, and its TCRdb copy is limited to in-frame clones, with some not included. Here the sample spans about 130,000 clones, approximately 87% being singletons. The specimen was PBMCs. The origin of the receptors is a man aged 40-50 years in good health and CMV-seronegative. Both conserved end residues are part of each CDR3. A D gene is named only where the DNA matches it firmly. Size tells how often a clone was seen (once, few, many) or the class of an expanded clone, and some rows leave it out.

clone_size: NA; v_call: TRBV5-1; j_call: TRBJ1-1; d_call: NA; cdr3_nt: TGCGCCAGCAGCTTTCAGGGCCGAGGCACTGAAGCTTTCTTT; cdr3_aa: CASSFQGRGTEAFF
clone_size: NA; v_call: TRBV4-2; j_call: TRBJ1-5; d_call: NA; cdr3_nt: TGTGCCAGCAGCCATAATCAGGGTAGCAATCAGCCCCAGCATTTT; cdr3_aa: CASSHNQGSNQPQHF
clone_size: few; v_call: TRBV9; j_call: TRBJ1-2; d_call: NA; cdr3_nt: TGTGCCAGCAGCCCGGGGTCTATCGCATATGGCTACACCTTC; cdr3_aa: CASSPGSIAYGYTF
clone_size: NA; v_call: TRBV5-4; j_call: TRBJ2-7; d_call: TRBD2; cdr3_nt: TGTGCCAGCAGCTCCGGGACTAGCGTCTACGAGCAGTACTTC; cdr3_aa: CASSSGTSVYEQYF
clone_size: NA; v_call: TRBV9; j_call: TRBJ1-4; d_call: NA; cdr3_nt: TGTGCCAGCAGCGTAGGGACAATATCGAATGAAAAACTGTTTTTT; cdr3_aa: CASSVGTISNEKLFF
clone_size: once; v_call: TRBV12-5; j_call: TRBJ2-5; d_call: NA; cdr3_nt: TGTGCTAGTGGTTCGAAGTACAGGGCGACGGAGACCCAGTACTTC; cdr3_aa: CASGSKYRATETQYF
clone_size: NA; v_call: TRBV30; j_call: TRBJ2-1; d_call: NA; cdr3_nt: TGTGCCTGGAGTGTCTTCAATGAGCAGTTCTTC; cdr3_aa: CAWSVFNEQFF
clone_size: NA; v_call: TRBV6-6; j_call: TRBJ2-3; d_call: TRBD2; cdr3_nt: TGTGCCAGCGGATTAGCGGGAGGGGGCACAGATACGCAGTATTTT; cdr3_aa: CASGLAGGGTDTQYF
clone_size: NA; v_call: TRBV19; j_call: TRBJ2-1; d_call: NA; cdr3_nt: TGTGCCAGTAGTCAGGCTAGCAACGAGCAGTTCTTC; cdr3_aa: CASSQASNEQFF
clone_size: NA; v_call: TRBV5-1; j_call: TRBJ2-5; d_call: NA; cdr3_nt: TGCGCCAGCAGTACGCTACCACCCGAAGAGACCCAGTACTTC; cdr3_aa: CASSTLPPEETQYF
clone_size: NA; v_call: TRBV11-2; j_call: TRBJ2-1; d_call: NA; cdr3_nt: TGTGCCAGCAGCTTAGCGGGGAGATACAATGAGCAGTTCTTC; cdr3_aa: CASSLAGRYNEQFF
clone_size: NA; v_call: TRBV30; j_call: TRBJ1-2; d_call: NA; cdr3_nt: TGTGCCTTTGACGGCGGGAGGGCCCCCGTGGGTGGCTACACCTTC; cdr3_aa: CAFDGGRAPVGGYTF
clone_size: NA; v_call: TRBV28; j_call: TRBJ1-4; d_call: NA; cdr3_nt: TGTGCCAGCAGTTTTTTGCGGGTTTCCGAAAAACTGTTTTTT; cdr3_aa: CASSFLRVSEKLFF
clone_size: NA; v_call: TRBV30; j_call: TRBJ2-7; d_call: NA; cdr3_nt: TGTGCCCGACTCGGCGAGGGGGGGGAGCAGTACTTC; cdr3_aa: CARLGEGGEQYF
clone_size: NA; v_call: TRBV4-1; j_call: TRBJ1-1; d_call: NA; cdr3_nt: TGCGCCAGCAGCCCCGTAAGGGGGAGTGACACTGAAGCTTTCTTT; cdr3_aa: CASSPVRGSDTEAFF
clone_size: NA; v_call: TRBV6-5; j_call: TRBJ1-1; d_call: NA; cdr3_nt: TGTGCCAGCAGTTCTCAAGCTACTGAAGCTTTCTTT; cdr3_aa: CASSSQATEAFF
clone_size: NA; v_call: TRBV7-2; j_call: TRBJ2-2; d_call: NA; cdr3_nt: TGTGCCAGCAGCTCCAACCGCGGAGAGAACACCGGGGAGCTGTTTTTT; cdr3_aa: CASSSNRGENTGELFF
clone_size: NA; v_call: TRBV5-5; j_call: TRBJ2-7; d_call: TRBD1; cdr3_nt: TGTGCCAGCAGTCCGGGACAGGGGGTCTACGAGCAGTACTTC; cdr3_aa: CASSPGQGVYEQYF
clone_size: NA; v_call: TRBV29-1; j_call: TRBJ2-1; d_call: TRBD1; cdr3_nt: TGCAGCTCGGGACAGGGGGCTTTCAATGAGCAGTTCTTC; cdr3_aa: CSSGQGAFNEQFF
clone_size: few; v_call: TRBV11-1; j_call: TRBJ2-2; d_call: NA; cdr3_nt: TGTGCCAGCAGCTTTGTGAGAACCACCGGGGAGCTGTTTTTT; cdr3_aa: CASSFVRTTGELFF
clone_size: NA; v_call: TRBV27; j_call: TRBJ2-1; d_call: TRBD2; cdr3_nt: TGTGCCAGCGGCCCGGGGGGGGCCGAGCAGTTCTTC; cdr3_aa: CASGPGGAEQFF
clone_size: NA; v_call: TRBV12-2; j_call: TRBJ1-5; d_call: NA; cdr3_nt: TGTGCAAGTCGACTTGACAGGGGGCTCCGTCAGCCCCAGCATTTT; cdr3_aa: CASRLDRGLRQPQHF
clone_size: NA; v_call: TRBV7-6; j_call: TRBJ2-3; d_call: TRBD2; cdr3_nt: TGTGCCAGCAGCGAAGGGAGGGCAACAGATACGCAGTATTTT; cdr3_aa: CASSEGRATDTQYF
clone_size: NA; v_call: TRBV2; j_call: TRBJ2-3; d_call: NA; cdr3_nt: TGTGCCAGCAAGGAGACAGATACGAGGAAAGATACGCAGTATTTT; cdr3_aa: CASKETDTRKDTQYF
clone_size: NA; v_call: TRBV7-9; j_call: TRBJ2-1; d_call: TRBD1; cdr3_nt: TGTGCCAGCAGCCGGACAGGGCGCTCCTACAATGAGCAGTTCTTC; cdr3_aa: CASSRTGRSYNEQFF
clone_size: NA; v_call: TRBV4-1; j_call: TRBJ1-6; d_call: NA; cdr3_nt: TGCGCCAGCAGCCAAGGCCTCCGGACAGATTATAATTCACCCCTCCACTTT; cdr3_aa: CASSQGLRTDYNSPLHF
clone_size: NA; v_call: TRBV5-1; j_call: TRBJ1-2; d_call: NA; cdr3_nt: TGCGCCAGCAGCGGTACAGGGACGAACTATGGCTACACCTTC; cdr3_aa: CASSGTGTNYGYTF
clone_size: NA; v_call: TRBV7-3; j_call: TRBJ2-2; d_call: TRBD2; cdr3_nt: TGTGCCAGCAGCTTGCTAGCGGGTACCGGGGAGCTGTTTTTT; cdr3_aa: CASSLLAGTGELFF
clone_size: once; v_call: TRBV6-5; j_call: TRBJ2-1; d_call: NA; cdr3_nt: TGTGCCAGCAGTTCGCTAGCGTCGGGTAGCAATGAGCAGTTCTTC; cdr3_aa: CASSSLASGSNEQFF
clone_size: NA; v_call: TRBV6-5; j_call: TRBJ2-7; d_call: NA; cdr3_nt: TGTGCCAGCAGCCAAAGAGGCGCCTACGAGCAGTACTTC; cdr3_aa: CASSQRGAYEQYF
clone_size: NA; v_call: TRBV4-1; j_call: TRBJ2-3; d_call: TRBD1; cdr3_nt: TGCGCCAGCAGCCGGGACAGGGGCTTGGATACGCAGTATTTT; cdr3_aa: CASSRDRGLDTQYF
clone_size: NA; v_call: TRBV2; j_call: TRBJ1-6; d_call: TRBD1; cdr3_nt: TGTGCCAGCAGTCGGGACAGGCCTTATAATTCACCCCTCCACTTT; cdr3_aa: CASSRDRPYNSPLHF
clone_size: few; v_call: TRBV2; j_call: TRBJ2-7; d_call: NA; cdr3_nt: TGTGCCAGCAATATAGACAGTACCACCTACGAGCAGTACTTC; cdr3_aa: CASNIDSTTYEQYF
clone_size: NA; v_call: TRBV27; j_call: TRBJ2-3; d_call: NA; cdr3_nt: TGTGCCAGCAGTGCAGGGGAGTTTGCAGATACGCAGTATTTT; cdr3_aa: CASSAGEFADTQYF
clone_size: NA; v_call: TRBV5-8; j_call: TRBJ2-2; d_call: TRBD1; cdr3_nt: TGTGCCAGCAGCGCCACTCGGGGGACAGGCGATTTCGCGAACACCGGGGAGCTGTTTTTT; cdr3_aa: CASSATRGTGDFANTGELFF
clone_size: NA; v_call: TRBV27; j_call: TRBJ2-3; d_call: TRBD2; cdr3_nt: TGTGCCAGCAGTTTAACCCCCCGTCGCGGGGGGAACACAGATACGCAGTATTTT; cdr3_aa: CASSLTPRRGGNTDTQYF
clone_size: once; v_call: TRBV29-1; j_call: TRBJ2-5; d_call: NA; cdr3_nt: TGCAGCGTTGGTGCAGGTAACCAAGAGACCCAGTACTTC; cdr3_aa: CSVGAGNQETQYF
clone_size: few; v_call: TRBV11-2; j_call: TRBJ2-1; d_call: NA; cdr3_nt: TGTGCCAGCAGCTTAGTGCGCAATGAGCAGTTCTTC; cdr3_aa: CASSLVRNEQFF
clone_size: NA; v_call: TRBV7-3; j_call: TRBJ2-3; d_call: TRBD1; cdr3_nt: TGTGCCAGCAGTTACAGGGGCTTTAGCACAGATACGCAGTATTTT; cdr3_aa: CASSYRGFSTDTQYF
clone_size: NA; v_call: TRBV19; j_call: TRBJ1-2; d_call: TRBD1; cdr3_nt: TGTGCCAGTAGTAATCACAGGGGCGAAGGCTACACCTTC; cdr3_aa: CASSNHRGEGYTF
clone_size: few; v_call: TRBV5-1; j_call: TRBJ2-3; d_call: TRBD2; cdr3_nt: TGCGCCAGCAGCTTGGATTGGCGGGAGGGTAAGGATACGCAGTATTTT; cdr3_aa: CASSLDWREGKDTQYF
clone_size: NA; v_call: TRBV19; j_call: TRBJ1-3; d_call: NA; cdr3_nt: TGTGCCAGTTCACAGGGTACCTCTGGAAACACCATATATTTT; cdr3_aa: CASSQGTSGNTIYF
clone_size: NA; v_call: TRBV9; j_call: TRBJ2-2; d_call: TRBD2; cdr3_nt: TGTGCCAGCAGCCCCCATGGCGCGGGAGGGCCCGGGACCGGGGAGCTGTTTTTT; cdr3_aa: CASSPHGAGGPGTGELFF
clone_size: NA; v_call: TRBV28; j_call: TRBJ2-7; d_call: TRBD2; cdr3_nt: TGTGCCAGCAGTGGTGGGACTAGCGGGGGACACTACGAGCAGTACTTC; cdr3_aa: CASSGGTSGGHYEQYF
clone_size: NA; v_call: TRBV6-5; j_call: TRBJ1-2; d_call: TRBD1; cdr3_nt: TGTGCCAGCAGTAGCCTATCCGGGACAGAATATGGCTACACCTTC; cdr3_aa: CASSSLSGTEYGYTF
clone_size: NA; v_call: TRBV5-5; j_call: TRBJ2-7; d_call: NA; cdr3_nt: TGTGCCAGCAGCTTGGAGTGGACGGTACCAGGGTACGAGCAGTACTTC; cdr3_aa: CASSLEWTVPGYEQYF
clone_size: once; v_call: TRBV19; j_call: TRBJ1-4; d_call: NA; cdr3_nt: TGTGCCAGTAGATTACAGGGAAACAATGAAAAACTGTTTTTT; cdr3_aa: CASRLQGNNEKLFF
clone_size: NA; v_call: TRBV25-1; j_call: TRBJ2-5; d_call: TRBD2; cdr3_nt: TGTGCCAGCAGAGCAGGCGGGAGTTGGGAGACCCAGTACTTC; cdr3_aa: CASRAGGSWETQYF
clone_size: NA; v_call: TRBV30; j_call: TRBJ1-2; d_call: TRBD1; cdr3_nt: TGTGCCTGGAGCAAACTAACGACAGGGGGGAACTATGGCTACACCTTC; cdr3_aa: CAWSKLTTGGNYGYTF
clone_size: NA; v_call: TRBV7-6; j_call: TRBJ1-3; d_call: NA; cdr3_nt: TGTGCCAGCAGCTTAGCAGGGGTTGGAAACACCATATATTTT; cdr3_aa: CASSLAGVGNTIYF
clone_size: NA; v_call: TRBV5-1; j_call: TRBJ2-2; d_call: TRBD1; cdr3_nt: TGCGCCAGCAGCTTGACCTGGGGGACAGTACCGTCCGGGGAGCTGTTTTTT; cdr3_aa: CASSLTWGTVPSGELFF
clone_size: NA; v_call: TRBV5-8; j_call: TRBJ1-2; d_call: NA; cdr3_nt: TGTGCCAGCAGCTTCCACAGGGATGCCTATGGCTACACCTTC; cdr3_aa: CASSFHRDAYGYTF
clone_size: NA; v_call: TRBV7-2; j_call: TRBJ2-3; d_call: NA; cdr3_nt: TGTGCCAGCAGCCGAGATACGCAGTATTTT; cdr3_aa: CASSRDTQYF
clone_size: NA; v_call: TRBV27; j_call: TRBJ1-1; d_call: NA; cdr3_nt: TGTGCCAGCAGCCCTATACCACCCCCGACAGGGAACACTGAAGCTTTCTTT; cdr3_aa: CASSPIPPPTGNTEAFF
clone_size: NA; v_call: TRBV7-3; j_call: TRBJ2-1; d_call: NA; cdr3_nt: TGTGCCAGCAGACGACAGCCATCCTACAATGAGCAGTTCTTC; cdr3_aa: CASRRQPSYNEQFF